The next 12 T cell receptor beta chains were all read from a single sample in a study of T-cell memory formation after mild COVID-19. One entry per CDR3 protein, called by TCRdb with MiXCR from the 5' RACE reads. The profile shows about 340,000 distinct CDR3 sequences, roughly 20% of them singletons. Sequenced sample: PBMCs or a T cell subset sorted from them (not recorded which). The receptor source for this set is an adult woman who had mild COVID-19 (a few samples of this study predate the infection). Cell type and time point are not known.

J is TRBJ1-2 and V is TRBV7-9; unclear D gene. This CDR3 is built from 13 residues. Trimming took off 5 bases at V and 3 bases at J, with 10 bases between the two ends. Germline V lookup: CDR1 SEHNR, CDR2 FQNEAQ (reference sequence). The CDR3 region has the DNA TGTGCCAGCAGCCAGCAGCGGGACTATGGCTACACCTTC. As protein: CASSQQRDYGYTF.

This clonotype was counted a few times. The gene calls are TRBV29-1 and TRBJ2-3; D might be TRBD1 (6 bases). Germline lookup yields CDR1 SQVTM and CDR2 ANQGSEA. V lost 5 bases, J lost 2 bases, and 11 bases lay in between. The CDR3 contains 13 residues. The CDR3 bases are TGCAGCGTTCTCGCAGGGGCCACAGATACGCAGTATTTT. This codes for CSVLAGATDTQYF.

This clonotype was observed a handful of times. The chain is built from TRBV5-1 and TRBJ2-1; a weak D match, TRBD1 (6 bases). V gave up 3 bases and J gave up 7 bases, with 17 bases separating them. CDR1 is SGHRS, CDR2 YFSETQ, per germline. The length of the CDR3 is 15 residues. The DNA for the CDR3 is TGCGCCAGCAGCTCCTCATTCACAACAGGGAATGAGCAGTTCTTC. As protein: CASSSSFTTGNEQFF.

The V and J genes are TRBV19 and TRBJ2-7; D possibly matches TRBD1 or TRBD2 (5 bases each). There are 13 residues in the CDR3. V was clipped by 3 bases and J by 1 base, with 7 bases between them. Germline CDR1 LNHDA, CDR2 SQIVND (reference sequence). The CDR3 protein is CASSMGTSYEQYF. CDR3 in DNA: TGTGCCAGTAGTATGGGGACGTCCTACGAGCAGTACTTC.

This chain links TRBV20-1 with TRBJ1-1; D is uncertain. Germline assignment: CDR1 DFQATT and CDR2 SNEGSKA (reference sequence). This CDR3 region has 15 residues. Trimming took off 4 bases at V and 0 bases at J, with 15 bases between the two ends. The CDR3, as DNA: TGCAGTGCTAAGGTTGGCAGCTACATGAACACTGAAGCTTTCTTT. As protein: CSAKVGSYMNTEAFF.

This chain uses TRBV30 with TRBJ2-5, with a weak D call TRBD2 (6 bases). The CDR3 is made up of 18 amino acids. Trimming pared 3 bases from V and 2 bases from J, leaving 25 bases between. CDR1 and CDR2 from the germline V gene are GTSNPN and SVGIG (reference sequence). DNA of the CDR3: TGTGCCTGGAGAAGCCCGGACGGGGCTAGCGACATACAAGAGACCCAGTACTTC. Residues: CAWRSPDGASDIQETQYF.

This rearrangement joins TRBV7-6 to TRBJ2-1; 13 positions match TRBD2. The V and J ends lost 1 base and 0 bases, in that order; junction bases with no gene match: 9. This CDR3 spans 20 amino acids. Germline V gives CDR1 SGHVS, CDR2 FNYEAQ. The CDR3 coding sequence is TGTGCCAGCAGCTTAGTTCTAAGGACTAGCGGGGGCGTCTCCTACAATGAGCAGTTCTTC. Translation: CASSLVLRTSGGVSYNEQFF.

The table lists this clonotype with many counts. J is TRBJ2-5 and V is TRBV24-1, with D unclear. The CDR3 extends over 12 amino acids. Germline lookup yields CDR1 KGHDR and CDR2 SFDVKD. Trimming shortened V by 0 bases and J by 5 bases, and 3 bases separated the two germline ends. The CDR3 loop reads CATSDLRETQYF. The CDR3, as DNA: TGTGCCACCAGTGATTTGAGGGAGACCCAGTACTTC.

This clonotype was counted a few times. The chain joins TRBV3-1 to TRBJ2-7, with 7 bases fitting TRBD2. The germline V gene has CDR1 LGHDT and CDR2 YNNKEL (reference sequence). CDR3 length: 15 amino acids. J gave up 4 bases and V 4 bases, and 10 bases lay outside the gene matches. The CDR3 is CASSPDRDYQYEQYF. The CDR3 nucleotides are TGTGCCAGCAGCCCAGACCGGGACTACCAATACGAGCAGTACTTC.

The chain combines TRBV5-1 with TRBJ2-5, with a possible D match to TRBD1 (5 bases). Germline loops: CDR1 SGHRS, CDR2 YFSETQ. V was shortened by 0 bases and J by 2 bases, with 8 bases between the two germline ends. The CDR3 spans 14 residues. CDR3 bases: TGCGCCAGCAGCTTGGAGTGGACACAAGAGACCCAGTACTTC. Its translation: CASSLEWTQETQYF.

The chain carries TRBV3-1 and TRBJ1-3; maybe TRBD1 (5 bases). Looked up from germline, CDR1 is LGHDT and CDR2 is YNNKEL (reference sequence). V lost 4 bases to trimming and J lost 4 bases, with 17 bases between them. The CDR3 sequence is 16 residues long. The CDR3 reads CASSPRDSLFGNTIYF. The CDR3, as DNA: TGTGCCAGCAGCCCCCGGGACTCGCTGTTCGGAAACACCATATATTTT.

There are a few counts of this clonotype. The chain has TRBV12-3 or TRBV12-4 and TRBJ2-3; 14 nucleotides align to TRBD2. The J segment lost 3 bases and the V segment lost 4 bases, leaving 3 bases of the junction unmatched. The length of the CDR3 is 16 residues. The CDR3 bases are TGTGCCAGCAGTTGGACTAGCGGGGGGTTGACAGATACGCAGTATTTT. Its protein is CASSWTSGGLTDTQYF.